The 20 T cell receptor beta chains in this list originate from one sample, sequenced in a study of blood T cell repertoires in COVID-19. Clones were sequenced by immunoSEQ multiplex PCR, and TCRdb holds only the in-frame ones, with some missing. The sample lists approximately 200,000 clones; around 80% were seen once. The sequencing input was PBMCs or T cells enriched from blood (not recorded which). All receptors derive from a man aged 55-75 years who had recovered from COVID-19.

J is TRBJ2-3 and V is TRBV3-1 (or the pseudogene TRBV3-2); weak D call: TRBD1 (6 bases). Per the germline V gene, CDR1 is LGHDT and CDR2 is YNNKEL (reference sequence). This CDR3 spans 16 amino acids. Trimming took off 3 bases at V and 1 base at J, with 14 bases between the two ends. DNA of the CDR3: TGTGCCAGCAGCCACCACAGGGTACGTCGCACAGATACGCAGTATTTT. It yields the protein CASSHHRVRRTDTQYF.

This chain links TRBV7-3 with TRBJ1-2, with 8 nucleotides matching TRBD1. CDR3 size: 17 residues. With 3 bases clipped from V and 8 bases from J, the junction kept 17 bases outside the gene matches. Germline V gives CDR1 SGHTA, CDR2 FQGTGA. The CDR3 coding sequence is TGTGCCAGCAGCTTCCAACCCTTCGAGACAGGGGCTGAGGGCTACACCTTC. Translated: CASSFQPFETGAEGYTF.

Here the CDR3 DNA reads TGTGCCAGCAGCTCTGACAAGGGGGCTCCTAGTGAAAAACTGTTTTTT. Translation gives CASSSDKGAPSEKLFF. The chain combines TRBV5-6 with TRBJ1-4; the match to TRBD1 covers 7 bases. Germline V gene data show CDR1 as SGHDT and CDR2 as YYEEEE. Trimming cost V 3 bases and J 7 bases; bases outside gene matches: 12. There are 16 residues in the CDR3.

This chain uses TRBV10-3 with TRBJ1-5, with 8 bases aligning to TRBD1. This CDR3 has 13 amino acids. The junction had 3 bases not matched to a gene; V was cut back by 4 bases and J by 7 bases. In germline, CDR1 is ENHRY, CDR2 SYGVKD. DNA of the CDR3: TGTGCCATCAGTGTGGACAGGGTCCAGCCCCAGCATTTT. It translates to CAISVDRVQPQHF.

The chain employs TRBV4-3 and TRBJ2-7; TRBD2 agrees at 9 bases. Per the germline V gene, CDR1 is LGHNA and CDR2 is YSLEER. The CDR3 runs 16 residues. Unmatched junction bases numbered 10, after V lost 4 bases and J lost 3 bases. CDR3 coding DNA: TGCGCCAGCAGCCCTTCTCCGGGACTAGCTGGCTACGAGCAGTACTTC. As protein: CASSPSPGLAGYEQYF.

The V gene is TRBV20-1, the J gene TRBJ1-3; a possible D gene is TRBD1 (6 bases). Germline CDR1 and CDR2: DFQATT and SNEGSKA (reference sequence). The CDR3 is 15 amino acids. V lost 3 bases, J lost 0 bases, and 12 bases lay in between. The CDR3 DNA is TGCAGTGCTAGTGCAGGGGCCAACTCTGGAAACACCATATATTTT. This sequence encodes CSASAGANSGNTIYF.

The chain carries TRBV4-3 and TRBJ1-5; no clear D. Germline CDR1 and CDR2: LGHNA and YSLEER. The CDR3 loop spans 14 amino acids. The V end lost 3 bases, the J end lost 6 bases, and 12 bases lay between the germline ends. CDR3 amino acids: CASSQFLALQPQHF. The CDR3 bases are TGCGCCAGCAGCCAGTTTTTGGCTCTTCAGCCCCAGCATTTT.

The chain employs TRBV7-2 and TRBJ2-7, with 7 bases matching TRBD2. The CDR3 contains 16 residues. The J segment lost 3 bases and the V segment lost 5 bases, leaving 13 bases of the junction unmatched. From germline, CDR1 is SGHTA and CDR2 FQGNSA. The CDR3 here is CASSISGGGGFYEQYF. DNA for the CDR3: TGTGCCAGCAGCATAAGTGGAGGCGGGGGTTTCTACGAGCAGTACTTC.

The gene calls are TRBV2 and TRBJ2-1, with a weak D call TRBD1 (5 bases). Trimming shortened V by 6 bases and J by 5 bases, and 11 bases separated the two germline ends. This CDR3 has 13 residues. The germline CDR1 and CDR2 sequences are SNHLY and FYNNEI. This chain's CDR3 is CASRKTENNEQFF. The CDR3 nucleotides are TGTGCCAGCAGAAAGACAGAAAACAATGAGCAGTTCTTC.

The rearrangement joins TRBV4-3 to TRBJ1-4; D gene uncertain. Germline V lookup: CDR1 LGHNA, CDR2 YSLEER. The CDR3 sequence is 13 residues long. The V end was cut by 5 bases, the J end by 4 bases, with 8 bases between. Here the CDR3 reads CASSEAYNEKLFF. The CDR3 DNA sequence: TGCGCCAGCAGCGAAGCTTATAATGAAAAACTGTTTTTT.

The CDR3 spells CASRIGTGGGILHF. The CDR3 DNA reads as TGTGCCAGCAGGATCGGGACAGGCGGCGGTATTCTCCACTTT. The rearrangement links TRBV6-5 to TRBJ1-6, with 8 nucleotides matching TRBD1. Germline V lookup: CDR1 MNHEY, CDR2 SVGAGI. V lost 6 bases and J lost 16; bases outside the gene matches: 14. CDR3 length equals 14 residues.

CDR3 sequence (DNA): TGTGCCAGTAGAGCCCTCTCCGGGACAGGGAACACCGGGGAGCTGTTTTTT. It specifies CASRALSGTGNTGELFF. The J gene is TRBJ2-2, the V gene TRBV19, with 8 bases identical to TRBD1. From germline, CDR1 is LNHDA and CDR2 SQIVND (reference sequence). This CDR3 has 17 amino acids. The V gene end was trimmed by 6 bases and the J gene end by 1 base; junction bases not matched to a gene: 10.

The chain carries TRBV14 and TRBJ2-1; 10 bases map to TRBD1. Germline values: CDR1 SGHDN, CDR2 FVKESK. With V trimmed by 1 base and J by 7 bases, 7 bases remained unmatched. This CDR3 spans 16 amino acids. The CDR3 reads CASSQVLGQGLNEQFF. The CDR3 bases are TGTGCCAGCAGCCAAGTCTTGGGACAGGGGTTGAATGAGCAGTTCTTC.

The chain combines TRBV4-1 with TRBJ1-1, with 10 bases lining up with TRBD1. Germline V gene sequence: CDR1 MGHRA, CDR2 YSYEKL. The CDR3 spans 17 residues. The ends lost 1 base at V and 3 bases at J; junction bases unmatched: 8. The CDR3 region is CASSQVHDRGRYTEAFF. The CDR3 DNA is TGCGCCAGCAGCCAAGTCCATGACAGGGGGCGGTACACTGAAGCTTTCTTT.

This clone was recorded a few times. J is TRBJ2-7 and V is TRBV30; TRBD2 might be the D (7 bases). Germline lookup yields CDR1 GTSNPN and CDR2 SVGIG (reference sequence). The CDR3 has 13 residues. Trimming stripped 0 bases from V and 7 bases from J, with 13 bases between. CDR3 amino acids: CAWSVAGAMEQYF. The CDR3 bases are TGTGCCTGGAGTGTGGCGGGGGCTATGGAGCAGTACTTC.

This clone has a handful of counts. The gene calls are TRBV6-5 and TRBJ1-6, with no clear D. Germline assignment: CDR1 MNHEY and CDR2 SVGAGI. Trimming removed 5 bases from V and 10 bases from J, with 15 bases in between. The CDR3 totals 14 residues. In nucleotides, the CDR3 is TGTGCCAGCAGTCAGGTTCAGAGCAGGTCACCCCTCCACTTT. It encodes CASSQVQSRSPLHF.

In the case of this clone: Within the sample, other DNA sequences also encode this same CDR3. The chain links TRBV7-9 to TRBJ1-2, with D maybe TRBD1 (6 bases). Trimming took off 0 bases at V and 5 bases at J, with 13 bases between the two ends. CDR1 and CDR2 (germline): SEHNR, FQNEAQ (reference sequence). The CDR3 is 15 residues long. The DNA of the CDR3 is TGTGCCAGCAGCTTAGCCGCAGGGGAAGGGTATGGCTACACCTTC. The encoded protein is CASSLAAGEGYGYTF.

This sequence joins TRBV27 and TRBJ2-3; 8 bases align to TRBD2. This CDR3 spans 15 amino acids. Germline-derived CDR1 and CDR2 are MNHEY and SMNVEV (reference sequence). The J segment lost 1 base and the V segment lost 1 base, leaving 1 base of the junction unmatched. The CDR3 DNA reads as TGTGCCAGCAGTTTATTGCGGGGGGGCACAGATACGCAGTATTTT. It translates to CASSLLRGGTDTQYF.

This chain joins TRBV19 and TRBJ1-6; 10 bases map to TRBD1. CDR1 LNHDA and CDR2 SQIVND come from the germline V gene (reference sequence). With V trimmed by 10 bases and J by 8 bases, 8 bases remained unmatched. There are 14 residues in the CDR3. CDR3 loop: CATQSGTGDSPLHF. Here the CDR3 DNA reads TGTGCCACACAATCCGGGACAGGGGATTCACCCCTCCACTTT.

The chain couples TRBV18 to TRBJ2-7; no definite D call. The CDR3 totals 13 residues. Trimming left V 3 bases short and J 1 base short, with 7 bases between. CDR1 is KGHSH and CDR2 is LQKENI in the germline V gene. The CDR3 sequence: CASSPPTSYEQYF. The CDR3 DNA follows: TGTGCCAGCTCACCCCCCACTTCCTACGAGCAGTACTTC.